The sequence of this T cell receptor beta chain was determined in a study of cytomegalovirus exposure and HLA in healthy donors (dated by TCRdb to the late 2010s). About the study as a whole: According to a later analysis, one platform produced both the 120 validation repertoires and the 666 repertoires of the first cohort. The study aimed to test whether cataloging public T cell receptors could reveal signatures of past pathogen exposure. Besides the first cohort of some 670 subjects, a separate validation cohort made up of around 120 different subjects was used. To predict cytomegalovirus infection status, the study combined high-throughput TCR immunosequencing, statistical association of individual TCRs with disease status, and machine learning.

Receptor libraries were prepared by the immunoSEQ multiplex PCR assay. In the authors' own workflow: A statistical classification framework was built for diagnosing cytomegalovirus status from the catalog of TCR beta chain sequences. TCRdb holds this immuneACCESS table with in-frame rearrangements only. Some clones are missing; in checked studies, unresolved V genes explain under half, and the rest has no known cause. Clone size and V and J calls were adopted from that table, with D and trimming inferred from the DNA. This sample has approximately 270,000 clones in its table, and 90% of those were observed once. The top ten clonotypes cover more than 0.35% of the sample. Concerning this clone itself: It lacks a known antigen. No base quality information exists; no much larger clone differs at one position.

Broader findings and caveats from the paper: The study listed 150 to 200 TCR beta chains as associated with cytomegalovirus. Most TCR sequences were seen in very few donors, while some public TCRs were found in many individuals. A later analysis had no HLA typing for the validation cohort, so co-occurrence there was scored across all 110 or so repertoires. In vitro tests confirmed that a few of the cytomegalovirus-associated TCR beta chains recognize cytomegalovirus antigens. Of the cluster scores, roughly 95% were above 0 in a later analysis, which found that TCRs clustered in the first cohort also tended to co-occur in the 95 to 150 validation repertoires. In both the original and validation cohorts, the classifier was reported to diagnose cytomegalovirus status with high specificity and sensitivity. It was suggested by the authors that the approach could potentially be generalized to other disease states and immunological phenotypes.

Donors formed part of the validation cohort, which comprised 120 or so subjects and was distinct from the first cohort of roughly 600 subjects. V is clipped by 5 bases and J by 1 base, and the sequence between their germline boundaries is 18 bases long. CDR1 and CDR2 are read off the germline V gene as KGHSH and LQKENI. From the cysteine up to the phenylalanine, the CDR3 has a length of 17 residues. Solely the CDR3 DNA is kept, with 51 bases framed from the first base. The sequenced sample was PBMCs. Recombination connected TRBV18 to TRBJ1-3, and TRBD1 may be the D gene, going by 5 matching bases. The TCR comes from a woman in her late teens or twenties in good health and CMV-seronegative. CDR3 sequence: CASSFAPGTRSGNTIYF. The nucleotide sequence reads as follows: TGTGCCAGCTCATTCGCTCCCGGGACTAGATCTGGAAACACCATATATTTT.